This is a list of T cell receptor beta chains from one sample in a study of identical twins. MiXCR, applied by TCRdb to the 5' RACE reads, yields one record per CDR3 protein. The sample yields some 230,000 distinct CDR3 sequences, 5.5% to 7.5% seen once. The data also belong to a second study, concerning T cells expressing NK-cell markers.

The sample consisted of CD8+ T cells sorted from blood. The receptors derive from a woman under 30 in good health. CDR3s include the opening cysteine and the closing phenylalanine or tryptophan. A D gene is named only where the DNA matches it firmly. Clone size is stated in some rows and not others, as once, few, many or a class when expanded.

>TRBV6-5|.|TRBJ1-5|TRBD1
CASSSRTGVLQPQHF
TGTGCCAGCAGTTCTCGGACAGGGGTATTACAGCCCCAGCATTTT
>TRBV19|.|TRBJ1-2|.
CASSTRRPHGYTF
TGTGCCAGTAGTACCCGCCGACCACATGGCTACACCTTC
>TRBV7-2|.|TRBJ2-1|TRBD2
CASDQGGSSYNEQFF
TGTGCCAGCGACCAGGGCGGGAGCTCCTACAATGAGCAGTTCTTC
>TRBV7-9|once|TRBJ2-1|.
CASSFPGSPADEQFF
TGTGCCAGCAGCTTTCCGGGGAGCCCCGCCGATGAGCAGTTCTTC
>TRBV29-1|.|TRBJ1-2|.
CSVVSREDGYTF
TGCAGCGTTGTAAGTCGGGAGGATGGCTACACCTTC
>TRBV11-2|many|TRBJ1-5|.
CASTLSPSRPQHF
TGTGCCAGCACCCTATCCCCGAGCCGGCCCCAGCATTTT
>TRBV7-2|few|TRBJ2-1|.
CASSRPVGSSYNEQFF
TGTGCCAGCAGCCGGCCCGTGGGGAGCTCCTACAATGAGCAGTTCTTC
>TRBV7-3|few|TRBJ2-3|.
CASSPGWGGPGDTQYF
TGTGCCAGCAGCCCAGGGTGGGGGGGGCCGGGAGATACGCAGTATTTT
>TRBV11-2|few|TRBJ2-2|TRBD2
CASSLFRATSLNTGELFF
TGTGCCAGCAGCTTATTCCGCGCGACTAGCCTGAACACCGGGGAGCTGTTTTTT
>TRBV10-3|.|TRBJ2-7|TRBD2
CAISEGTSGSYEQYF
TGTGCCATCAGTGAAGGGACTAGCGGGAGCTACGAGCAGTACTTC